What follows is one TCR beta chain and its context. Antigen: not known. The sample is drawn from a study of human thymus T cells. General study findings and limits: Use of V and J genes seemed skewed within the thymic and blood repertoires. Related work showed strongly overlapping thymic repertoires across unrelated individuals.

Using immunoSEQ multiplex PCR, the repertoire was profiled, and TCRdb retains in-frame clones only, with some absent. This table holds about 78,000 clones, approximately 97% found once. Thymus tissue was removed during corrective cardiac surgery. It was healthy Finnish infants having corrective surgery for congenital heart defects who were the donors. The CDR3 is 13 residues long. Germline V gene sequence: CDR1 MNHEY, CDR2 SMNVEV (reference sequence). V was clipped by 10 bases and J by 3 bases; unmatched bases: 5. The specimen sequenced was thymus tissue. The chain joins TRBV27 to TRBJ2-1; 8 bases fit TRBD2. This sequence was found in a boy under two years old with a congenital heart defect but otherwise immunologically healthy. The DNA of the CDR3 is TGTGCCACCAATAGCGGGAACTACAATGAGCAGTTCTTC. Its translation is CATNSGNYNEQFF.